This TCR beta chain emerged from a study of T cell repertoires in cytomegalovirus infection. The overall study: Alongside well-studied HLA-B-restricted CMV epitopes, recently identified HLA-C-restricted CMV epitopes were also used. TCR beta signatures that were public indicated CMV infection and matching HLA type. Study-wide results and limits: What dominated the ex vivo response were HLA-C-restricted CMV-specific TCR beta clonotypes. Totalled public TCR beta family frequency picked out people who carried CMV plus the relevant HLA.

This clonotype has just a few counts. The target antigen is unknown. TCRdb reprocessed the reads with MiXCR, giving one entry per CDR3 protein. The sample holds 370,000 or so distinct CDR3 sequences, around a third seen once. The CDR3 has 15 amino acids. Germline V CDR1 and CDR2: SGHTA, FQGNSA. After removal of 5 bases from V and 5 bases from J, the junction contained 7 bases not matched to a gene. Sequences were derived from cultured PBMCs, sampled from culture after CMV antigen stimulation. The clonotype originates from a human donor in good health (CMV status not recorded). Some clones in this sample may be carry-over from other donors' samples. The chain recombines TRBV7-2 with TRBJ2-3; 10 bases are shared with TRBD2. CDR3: CASSQLAGDLDTQYF. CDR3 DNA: TGTGCCAGCAGCCAGCTAGCGGGAGATTTAGATACGCAGTATTTT.